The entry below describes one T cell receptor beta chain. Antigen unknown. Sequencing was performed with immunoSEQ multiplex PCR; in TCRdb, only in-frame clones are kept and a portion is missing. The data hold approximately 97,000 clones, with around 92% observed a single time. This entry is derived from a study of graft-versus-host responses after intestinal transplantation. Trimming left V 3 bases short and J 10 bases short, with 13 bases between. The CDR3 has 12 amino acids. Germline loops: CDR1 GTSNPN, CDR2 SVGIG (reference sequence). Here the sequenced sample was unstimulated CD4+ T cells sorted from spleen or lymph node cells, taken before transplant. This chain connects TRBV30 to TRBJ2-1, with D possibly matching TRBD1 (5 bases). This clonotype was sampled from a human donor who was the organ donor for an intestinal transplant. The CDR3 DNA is TGTGCCTGGAGCCCCACAGGTACCGAGCAGTTCTTC. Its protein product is CAWSPTGTEQFF.